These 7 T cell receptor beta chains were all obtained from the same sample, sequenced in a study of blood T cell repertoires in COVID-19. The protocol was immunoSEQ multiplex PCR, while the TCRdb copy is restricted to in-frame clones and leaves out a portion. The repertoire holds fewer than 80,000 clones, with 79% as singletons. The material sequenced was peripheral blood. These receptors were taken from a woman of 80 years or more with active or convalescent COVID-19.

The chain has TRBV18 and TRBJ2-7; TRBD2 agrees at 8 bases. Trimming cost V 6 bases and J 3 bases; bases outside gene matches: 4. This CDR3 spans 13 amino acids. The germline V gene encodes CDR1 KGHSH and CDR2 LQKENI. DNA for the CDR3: TGTGCCAGCTCCACTAGCGGAGACTACGAGCAGTACTTC. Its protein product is CASSTSGDYEQYF.

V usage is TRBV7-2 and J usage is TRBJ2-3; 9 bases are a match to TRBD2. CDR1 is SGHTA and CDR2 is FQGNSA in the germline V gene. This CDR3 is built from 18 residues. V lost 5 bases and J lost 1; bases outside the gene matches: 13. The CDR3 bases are TGTGCCAGCAGCCCCGACTTGGCGCTAGCGGGACGCACAGATACGCAGTATTTT. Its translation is CASSPDLALAGRTDTQYF.

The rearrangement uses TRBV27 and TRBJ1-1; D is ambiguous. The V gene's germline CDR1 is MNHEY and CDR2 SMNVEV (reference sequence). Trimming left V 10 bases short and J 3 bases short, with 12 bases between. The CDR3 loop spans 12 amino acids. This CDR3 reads CATGGRYTEAFF. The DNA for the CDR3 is TGTGCCACCGGTGGGAGGTACACTGAAGCTTTCTTT.

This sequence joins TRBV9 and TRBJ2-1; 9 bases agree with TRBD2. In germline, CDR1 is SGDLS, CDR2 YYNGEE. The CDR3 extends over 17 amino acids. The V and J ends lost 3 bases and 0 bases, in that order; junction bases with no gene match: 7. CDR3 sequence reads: CASSERGDPTSYNEQFF. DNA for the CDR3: TGTGCCAGCAGCGAGCGGGGGGACCCAACCTCCTACAATGAGCAGTTCTTC.

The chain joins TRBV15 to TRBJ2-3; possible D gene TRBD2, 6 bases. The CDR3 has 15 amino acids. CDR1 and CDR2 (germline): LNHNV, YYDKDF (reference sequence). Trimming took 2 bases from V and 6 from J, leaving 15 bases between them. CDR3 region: CATSRSGALGDTQYF. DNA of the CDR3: TGTGCCACCAGCAGATCGGGAGCATTGGGCGATACGCAGTATTTT.

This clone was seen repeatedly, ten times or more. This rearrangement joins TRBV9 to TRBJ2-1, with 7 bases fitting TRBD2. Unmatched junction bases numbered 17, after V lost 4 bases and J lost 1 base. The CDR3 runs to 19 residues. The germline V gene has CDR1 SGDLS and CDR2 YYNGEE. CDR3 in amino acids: CASSSPSSGTRISYNEQFF. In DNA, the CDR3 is TGTGCCAGCAGCTCCCCGTCCAGCGGGACCCGAATATCCTACAATGAGCAGTTCTTC.

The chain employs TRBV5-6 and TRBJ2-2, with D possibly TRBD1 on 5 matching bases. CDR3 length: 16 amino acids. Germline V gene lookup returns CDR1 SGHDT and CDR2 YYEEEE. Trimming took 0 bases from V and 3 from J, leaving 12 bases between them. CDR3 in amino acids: CASSLELDSYTGELFF. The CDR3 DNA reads TGTGCCAGCAGCTTGGAGCTTGACAGTTACACCGGGGAGCTGTTTTTT.